This is a list of T cell receptor beta chains from one sample in a study of blood T cell repertoires in COVID-19. Sequenced by immunoSEQ multiplex PCR; TCRdb stores in-frame clones only, minus some. This sample has approximately 300,000 clones, with 87% found just once. The sample comprised PBMCs or T cells enriched from blood (not recorded which). Source of these receptors: a young woman who had recovered from COVID-19. CDR3s include the opening cysteine and the closing phenylalanine or tryptophan. Each record gives: clone size, D gene, J gene, V gene, CDR3 protein, CDR3 DNA. A D gene is named only where the DNA matches it firmly. Size values are once, few and many counts, or a class for expanded clones, and some rows have none.

>NA|NA|TRBJ1-2|TRBV18
CASSPTTGRKGYGYTF
TGTGCCAGCTCACCCACGACAGGTCGGAAGGGGTATGGCTACACCTTC
>NA|NA|TRBJ1-2|TRBV30
CAWRSHAGYGYTF
TGTGCCTGGAGAAGCCATGCCGGCTATGGCTACACCTTC
>NA|NA|TRBJ2-5|TRBV18
CASSPRHGETQYF
TGTGCCAGCTCACCCCGTCACGGGGAGACCCAGTACTTC
>NA|NA|TRBJ1-1|TRBV29-1
CSVFGVEAFF
TGCAGCGTGTTCGGAGTTGAAGCTTTCTTT
>once|NA|TRBJ1-3|TRBV5-1
CASSLGSTVISGNTIYF
TGCGCCAGCAGCTTGGGGTCGACAGTTATCTCTGGAAACACCATATATTTT
>once|NA|TRBJ1-1|TRBV7-2
CASSFTKTGRNTEAFF
TGTGCCAGCAGTTTCACAAAGACAGGCCGGAACACTGAAGCTTTCTTT
>NA|NA|TRBJ1-1|TRBV7-6
CASSYTQNTEAFF
TGTGCCAGCAGCTACACACAGAACACTGAAGCTTTCTTT
>NA|TRBD1|TRBJ1-1|TRBV7-9
CASSQSGGTGANTEAFF
TGTGCCAGCAGCCAAAGCGGTGGGACAGGGGCCAACACTGAAGCTTTCTTT
>NA|NA|TRBJ2-2|TRBV6-6
CASSHRVLNTGELFF
TGTGCCAGCAGTCACCGGGTCCTGAACACCGGGGAGCTGTTTTTT
>NA|NA|TRBJ1-3|TRBV19
CASSPRSDRARNTIYF
TGTGCCAGTAGTCCCCGGTCCGACAGAGCGAGAAACACCATATATTTT
>NA|NA|TRBJ1-1|TRBV7-3
CASSVLDIRTNTEAFF
TGTGCCAGCAGCGTCCTGGACATCCGAACGAACACTGAAGCTTTCTTT
>NA|NA|TRBJ1-1|TRBV27
CASSFQGNTEAFF
TGTGCCAGCAGTTTTCAGGGGAACACTGAAGCTTTCTTT
>NA|TRBD1|TRBJ2-6|TRBV5-1
CASGDRSSGANVLTF
TGCGCCAGTGGGGACAGGAGCTCTGGGGCCAACGTCCTGACTTTC
>NA|NA|TRBJ2-7|TRBV2
CASSGVVEQYF
TGTGCCAGCAGTGGAGTCGTCGAGCAGTACTTC
>NA|NA|TRBJ1-1|TRBV30
CAWMEGMNTEAFF
TGTGCCTGGATGGAGGGGATGAACACTGAAGCTTTCTTT
>NA|NA|TRBJ1-1|TRBV4-2
CASSFTESNTEAFF
TGTGCCAGCAGCTTCACAGAATCGAACACTGAAGCTTTCTTT
>NA|TRBD1|TRBJ2-5|TRBV7-9
CASSPLGTGLETQYF
TGTGCCAGCAGCCCCCTAGGGACAGGGCTGGAGACCCAGTACTTC
>NA|NA|TRBJ1-2|TRBV5-4
CASSPAAGAVSGYTF
TGTGCCAGCAGCCCGGCGGCAGGGGCGGTGTCGGGCTACACCTTC
>NA|NA|TRBJ2-1|TRBV6-2/TRBV6-3
CASSLNLGSYEQFF
TGTGCCAGCAGTCTAAACTTAGGGAGTTATGAGCAGTTCTTC
>NA|NA|TRBJ1-1|TRBV4-1
CASSLVRGTEAFF
TGCGCCAGCAGCCTCGTTCGGGGCACTGAAGCTTTCTTT
>NA|NA|TRBJ1-2|TRBV19
CASSRQEPYGYTF
TGTGCCAGTAGCCGACAGGAACCCTATGGCTACACCTTC
>NA|TRBD1|TRBJ2-1|TRBV11-2
CASSSLMGQGFHEQFF
TGTGCCAGCAGCTCGCTAATGGGACAGGGTTTCCATGAGCAGTTCTTC
>NA|TRBD1|TRBJ1-1|TRBV4-1
CASSLWTGATEAFF
TGCGCCAGCAGCCTATGGACAGGGGCGACTGAAGCTTTCTTT
>NA|NA|TRBJ1-6|TRBV9
CASRKTDTAYNSPLHF
TGTGCCAGCAGGAAAACGGACACCGCCTATAATTCACCCCTCCACTTT
>NA|NA|TRBJ1-3|TRBV7-8
CASSLRTRGNTIYF
TGTGCCAGCAGCCTACGGACAAGGGGAAACACCATATATTTT
>NA|TRBD1|TRBJ1-3|TRBV3-1/TRBV3-2
CASSSREGASGNTIYF
TGTGCCAGCAGCTCCCGGGAGGGGGCAAGTGGAAACACCATATATTTT
>once|TRBD2|TRBJ2-1|TRBV18
CASSPTSGFANEQFF
TGTGCCAGCTCACCTACTAGCGGTTTTGCCAATGAGCAGTTCTTC
>NA|NA|TRBJ1-1|TRBV7-2
CASSLEIVGGTEAFF
TGTGCCAGCAGCTTAGAGATTGTGGGGGGCACTGAAGCTTTCTTT
>few|NA|TRBJ1-6|TRBV5-1
CASSAGQPNNSPLHF
TGCGCCAGCAGCGCCGGACAGCCAAATAATTCACCCCTCCACTTT
>NA|TRBD1|TRBJ1-4|TRBV3-1/TRBV3-2
CASSQGQGVSEKLFF
TGTGCCAGCAGCCAGGGACAGGGGGTCAGTGAAAAACTGTTTTTT
>few|NA|TRBJ1-2|TRBV10-3
CAITNRLDYGYTF
TGTGCCATCACTAACAGGCTTGACTATGGCTACACCTTC
>NA|TRBD1|TRBJ1-2|TRBV5-1
CASSLAGTALKTNYGYTF
TGCGCCAGCAGCTTGGCCGGGACAGCCTTAAAGACTAACTATGGCTACACCTTC
>few|NA|TRBJ2-5|TRBV18
CASSPYPAGPQETQYF
TGTGCCAGCTCACCATACCCGGCAGGGCCGCAAGAGACCCAGTACTTC
>NA|TRBD1|TRBJ2-1|TRBV19
CAIRDRGQNEQFF
TGTGCCATTAGAGACAGGGGGCAGAATGAGCAGTTCTTC
>NA|NA|TRBJ2-5|TRBV30
CAWSVARGETQYF
TGTGCCTGGAGTGTAGCCAGGGGAGAGACCCAGTACTTC
>NA|TRBD2|TRBJ2-5|TRBV6-5
CASSTRLAGAVTQYF
TGTGCCAGCAGTACCCGACTAGCGGGGGCTGTGACCCAGTACTTC
>NA|NA|TRBJ2-2|TRBV7-9
CASSFPGTGELFF
TGTGCCAGCAGCTTTCCAGGGACCGGGGAGCTGTTTTTT
>NA|TRBD1|TRBJ1-1|TRBV7-2
CASSAHRGHTEAFF
TGTGCCAGCAGCGCCCACAGGGGGCACACTGAAGCTTTCTTT
>once|NA|TRBJ1-5|TRBV10-3
CAISETGNNQPQHF
TGTGCCATCAGTGAGACAGGGAACAATCAGCCCCAGCATTTT
>NA|NA|TRBJ2-3|TRBV3-1/TRBV3-2
CASSPAGTDTQYF
TGTGCCAGCAGCCCTGCAGGCACAGATACGCAGTATTTT
>NA|TRBD2|TRBJ2-7|TRBV2
CASSGEGAGYEQYF
TGTGCCAGCAGTGGGGAGGGCGCGGGCTACGAGCAGTACTTC